These T cell receptor beta chains were read from a single sample in a study of blood T cell repertoires in COVID-19. Clones were read by immunoSEQ multiplex PCR, and TCRdb kept only the in-frame ones, dropping some. The sample holds about 46,000 clones, approximately 86% seen once. Sequenced sample: PBMCs or T cells enriched from blood (not recorded which). These TCRs come from a woman between 45 and 65 years old who had recovered from COVID-19. Each CDR3 is given with its conserved first and last residue. A D gene is named only where the DNA matches it firmly. Clone size is stated in some rows and not others, as once, few, many or a class when expanded.

>.|TRBV2|TRBJ2-5|.
CASSVGGAVETQYF
TGTGCCAGCAGTGTTGGGGGGGCCGTCGAGACCCAGTACTTC
>.|TRBV28|TRBJ2-5|.
CASRTGLKETQYF
TGTGCCAGCAGAACGGGACTGAAAGAGACCCAGTACTTC
>.|TRBV6-5|TRBJ1-5|.
CASSTGMVSNQPQHF
TGTGCCAGTTCTACAGGGATGGTTAGCAATCAGCCCCAGCATTTT
>.|TRBV7-9|TRBJ2-2|few
CASSSSQVTGELFF
TGTGCCAGCAGCTCCTCACAGGTCACCGGGGAGCTGTTTTTT
>.|TRBV19|TRBJ1-1|.
CASRWGSGADTEAFF
TGTGCCAGTAGATGGGGCTCAGGGGCCGACACTGAAGCTTTCTTT
>.|TRBV19|TRBJ1-5|.
CASSGGSNQPQHF
TGTGCCAGTAGTGGAGGTAGCAATCAGCCCCAGCATTTT
>TRBD1|TRBV18|TRBJ2-4|.
CASSQLPGGTGENIQYF
TGTGCCAGCTCTCAACTACCAGGGGGGACAGGGGAAAACATTCAGTACTTC
>.|TRBV5-1|TRBJ1-1|.
CASSYYRDGTEAFF
TGCGCCAGCAGCTACTACAGGGACGGGACTGAAGCTTTCTTT
>.|TRBV5-1|TRBJ1-1|.
CASSLLPREGTEAFF
TGCGCCAGCAGCTTGTTGCCACGGGAGGGCACTGAAGCTTTCTTT
>TRBD1|TRBV6-1|TRBJ1-5|.
CASSAKRGQGASQPQHF
TGTGCCAGCAGTGCAAAACGGGGACAGGGGGCAAGTCAGCCCCAGCATTTT
>.|TRBV27|TRBJ2-3|.
CASSPLLARDTQYF
TGTGCCAGCAGCCCATTACTAGCTAGGGATACGCAGTATTTT
>TRBD2|TRBV6-5|TRBJ2-7|.
CASSLGSGRGREQYF
TGTGCCAGCAGTTTAGGTAGCGGGAGGGGTAGGGAGCAGTACTTC
>.|TRBV27|TRBJ2-3|.
CASIAQGLSTDTQYF
TGTGCCAGCATCGCACAGGGTCTGAGCACAGATACGCAGTATTTT
>.|TRBV23-1|TRBJ1-6|.
CASSIGSPLHF
TGCGCCAGTTCCATCGGTTCACCCCTCCACTTT
>TRBD2|TRBV15|TRBJ2-7|.
CATSGGRASYEQYF
TGTGCCACCAGCGGCGGGAGGGCCTCCTACGAGCAGTACTTC
>TRBD1|TRBV6-2/TRBV6-3|TRBJ2-7|.
CASSDHGTGVIEQYF
TGTGCCAGCAGTGACCACGGGACAGGGGTAATCGAGCAGTACTTC
>.|TRBV4-2|TRBJ1-2|.
CASSQDLRGVYGYTF
TGTGCCAGCAGCCAAGATCTGCGGGGAGTCTATGGCTACACCTTC
>TRBD1|TRBV19|TRBJ2-1|.
CASGGQGINEQFF
TGTGCCAGTGGGGGACAGGGTATCAATGAGCAGTTCTTC
>.|TRBV28|TRBJ1-2|.
CASSLRTGVRYGYTF
TGTGCCAGCAGTTTAAGGACGGGAGTGAGGTATGGCTACACCTTC
>.|TRBV24-1|TRBJ1-5|.
CATSDRQHQPQHF
TGTGCCACCAGTGACCGACAGCATCAGCCCCAGCATTTT
>.|TRBV6-5|TRBJ1-2|once
CASSYSTLGDYGYTF
TGTGCCAGCAGTTACTCGACGCTAGGGGACTATGGCTACACCTTC
>TRBD2|TRBV10-2|TRBJ2-7|once
CAVIGALADEQYF
TGCGCCGTCATAGGAGCGCTAGCGGACGAGCAGTACTTC
>TRBD1|TRBV2|TRBJ2-3|once
CASRTGVGDTQYF
TGTGCCAGCAGAACAGGGGTTGGAGATACGCAGTATTTT
>.|TRBV6-5|TRBJ1-2|.
CASSPDRNGYTF
TGTGCCAGCTCCCCGGACAGAAATGGCTACACCTTC
>.|TRBV7-2|TRBJ1-1|.
CASSLRPMNTEAFF
TGTGCCAGCAGCTTGCGGCCGATGAACACTGAAGCTTTCTTT
>.|TRBV24-1|TRBJ2-1|.
CATSDLRGHNEQFF
TGTGCCACCAGTGATTTGAGAGGCCACAATGAGCAGTTCTTC
>.|TRBV29-1|TRBJ1-1|.
CSIRPGSTEAFF
TGCAGCATTAGACCGGGGAGCACTGAAGCTTTCTTT
>.|TRBV18|TRBJ2-1|.
CASSPPRDNNEQFF
TGTGCCAGCTCACCTCCCCGAGACAACAATGAGCAGTTCTTC
>.|TRBV6-5|TRBJ1-2|.
CASSYHSPNYGYTF
TGTGCCAGCAGTTACCACAGCCCTAACTATGGCTACACCTTC
>TRBD1|TRBV5-6|TRBJ1-2|.
CASNRDRAVYGYTF
TGTGCCAGCAACCGGGACAGAGCAGTCTATGGCTACACCTTC
>TRBD2|TRBV18|TRBJ2-3|.
CASSPPGLAGGHGDTQYF
TGTGCCAGCTCACCTCCGGGACTAGCGGGGGGGCATGGAGATACGCAGTATTTT
>TRBD2|TRBV7-2|TRBJ2-5|.
CASSLVASGFSETQYF
TGTGCCAGCAGCTTAGTGGCTAGCGGGTTTTCAGAGACCCAGTACTTC
>.|TRBV3-1/TRBV3-2|TRBJ1-6|.
CASSQKFGTPLHF
TGTGCCAGCAGCCAAAAATTCGGGACACCCCTCCACTTT
>.|TRBV6-6|TRBJ1-1|few
CASSLNQGRSKEAFF
TGTGCCAGCAGTTTAAATCAGGGTAGGTCAAAAGAAGCTTTCTTT
>.|TRBV7-9|TRBJ1-1|.
CASSLFSLAPGAFF
TGTGCCAGCAGCTTATTTTCGTTGGCCCCAGGGGCTTTCTTT
>.|TRBV30|TRBJ1-5|.
CAWSVGGTTTGYSNQPQHF
TGTGCCTGGAGTGTTGGTGGGACTACTACTGGGTATAGCAATCAGCCCCAGCATTTT
>.|TRBV7-9|TRBJ2-3|few
CASSVQVHLHPYTQYF
TGTGCCAGCAGCGTACAAGTCCACCTTCACCCCTATACGCAGTATTTT
>.|TRBV5-1|TRBJ1-4|.
CASSPATTNEKLFF
TGCGCCAGCAGCCCCGCTACAACTAATGAAAAACTGTTTTTT
>.|TRBV7-2|TRBJ1-1|.
CASSLVPGLNTEAFF
TGTGCCAGCAGCTTAGTACCAGGGTTGAACACTGAAGCTTTCTTT
>.|TRBV4-2|TRBJ2-2|.
CASSQEPRGRGLTGELFF
TGTGCCAGCAGCCAAGAACCCCGAGGGAGAGGGCTGACCGGGGAGCTGTTTTTT
>TRBD1|TRBV5-4|TRBJ1-6|.
CASSLGQGARSPLHF
TGTGCCAGCAGCTTGGGACAGGGGGCGAGATCACCCCTCCACTTT
>.|TRBV28|TRBJ1-5|.
CASSSPGGIEQPQHF
TGTGCCAGCAGTTCCCCGGGGGGTATTGAACAGCCCCAGCATTTT
>TRBD1|TRBV5-1|TRBJ1-6|.
CASSVGTVDNSPLHF
TGCGCCAGCAGCGTAGGGACAGTTGATAATTCACCCCTCCACTTT
>.|TRBV28|TRBJ1-2|.
CASSFLGTRGLYGYTF
TGTGCCAGCAGTTTTCTCGGGACCCGGGGACTCTATGGCTACACCTTC
>.|TRBV28|TRBJ1-4|once
CASSDGQITEKLFF
TGTGCCAGCAGTGACGGACAGATAACTGAAAAACTGTTTTTT
>TRBD1|TRBV6-5|TRBJ1-2|few
CASSRGTVNYGYTF
TGTGCCAGCAGCCGCGGGACAGTTAACTATGGCTACACCTTC
>.|TRBV4-3|TRBJ1-2|.
CASSRGLGEGNGYTF
TGCGCCAGCAGCCGAGGTCTAGGGGAGGGCAATGGCTACACCTTC
>TRBD1|TRBV14|TRBJ2-5|.
CASSTRSGTEGETQYF
TGTGCCAGCAGCACTCGATCTGGGACAGAGGGTGAGACCCAGTACTTC